Listed here are 2 T cell receptor beta chains from one sample, sequenced in a study of T cell clonotyping in hematopoietic cell transplantation (dated by TCRdb to about 2021). In the paper's terms, the time point label means: recipient sample about 28 days before transplant, after cytoreduction. Receptor amplification or capture employed the immunoSEQ multiplex PCR assay. In its TCRdb copy, this immuneACCESS table keeps in-frame sequences only and misses some clones. Where compared with another copy, unresolved V genes explain less than half of these, and the others have no known cause. Recorded for this sample are several thousand clones; around four fifths of them occurred a single time. Under 40% of the sample lies in the top ten. The sequences come from peripheral blood mononuclear cells, collected before stem cell transplant. The origin of the receptors is a man in his 60s with acute myeloid leukemia. Some clones in this sample may be carry-over from other donors' samples.

The sample holds a few counts of this clone. The J gene is TRBJ1-1, the V gene TRBV18, with TRBD1 identical over 7 bases. CDR3 length equals 15 residues. V lost 0 bases to trimming and J lost 6 bases; unmatched junction nucleotides: 7. In germline, CDR1 is KGHSH, CDR2 LQKENI. The CDR3, as DNA: TGTGCCAGCTCACCACCGAGGGGAGGGGGCTCTGAAGCTTTCTTT. This gives the protein CASSPPRGGGSEAFF.

This clone came up a few times. The chain uses TRBV5-1 and TRBJ1-5; D is unclear. The CDR3 is made up of 13 amino acids. Germline V gives CDR1 SGHRS, CDR2 YFSETQ. V was clipped by 2 bases and J by 3 bases, with 6 bases between them. Here the CDR3 DNA reads TGCGCCAGCAGCTTAGACCTCAATCAGCCCCAGCATTTT. Residues: CASSLDLNQPQHF. Using reference TRBV5-1 and TRBJ1-5 for the parts outside the CDR3, the full variable domain is KAGVTQTPRYLIKTRGQQVTLSCSPISGHRSVSWYQQTPGQGLQFLFEYFSETQRNKGNFPGRFSGRQFSNSRSEMNVSTLELGDSALYLCASSLDLNQPQHFGDGTRLSIL.